The 20 T cell receptor beta chains in this list originate from one sample, sequenced in a study of radiation and T cells in renal cell carcinoma. Time point in this sample: blood 2 weeks post-SBRT. Treatment: 15 Gy SBRT to primary tumor, nephrectomy 4 weeks later. Clones were read by immunoSEQ multiplex PCR, and TCRdb kept only the in-frame ones, dropping some. Of 70,000 to 80,000 clones in the sample, 65% to 90% were seen once. The sequencing used blood, collected from a patient whose treatment included radiotherapy and nephrectomy. These receptors came from a woman between 50 and 59 years old with renal cell carcinoma.

On this clone itself: This same CDR3 is encoded by further DNA sequences in the sample. The chain combines TRBV4-3 with TRBJ2-7; no definite D call. The CDR3 is 14 amino acids. Germline V gene lookup returns CDR1 LGHNA and CDR2 YSLEER. V was trimmed by 0 bases and J by 1 base, leaving 7 bases between them. The CDR3 is CASSQDRVSYEQYF. The CDR3 coding sequence is TGCGCCAGCAGCCAAGATAGGGTATCCTACGAGCAGTACTTC.

The chain combines TRBV5-1 with TRBJ2-2, with D perhaps TRBD1 or TRBD2 (6 bases each). V lost 0 bases and J 4 bases, leaving 13 bases between the germline ends. Germline CDR1 reads SGHRS; CDR2 reads YFSETQ. The CDR3 loop spans 16 amino acids. The CDR3 coding sequence is TGCGCCAGCAGCTTGGCGGGGGCTGGGGGCACCGGGGAGCTGTTTTTT. Protein product: CASSLAGAGGTGELFF.

The CDR3 DNA reads as TGTGCCAGCAGCATAGTGGGGAGCTCCTATAATTCACCCCTCCACTTT. Its translation is CASSIVGSSYNSPLHF. The chain is built from TRBV7-2 and TRBJ1-6, with D uncertain. Trimming took off 5 bases at V and 0 bases at J, with 11 bases between the two ends. Looked up from germline, CDR1 is SGHTA and CDR2 is FQGNSA. This CDR3 has 16 residues. Combining the CDR3 with reference TRBV7-2 and TRBJ1-6 gives the whole variable domain GAGVSQSPSNKVTEKGKDVELRCDPISGHTALYWYRQSLGQGLEFLIYFQGNSAPDKSGLPSDRFSAERTGGSVSTLTIQRTQQEDSAVYLCASSIVGSSYNSPLHFGNGTRLTVT.

V gene TRBV11-2 combines with J gene TRBJ1-1; no reliable D call. CDR1 and CDR2 from the germline V gene are SGHAT and FQNNGV. Trimming removed 3 bases from V and 1 base from J, with 9 bases in between. The CDR3 has 14 residues. CDR3 residues: CASSFSGGNTEAFF. The CDR3 DNA reads TGTGCCAGCAGCTTCAGTGGCGGGAACACTGAAGCTTTCTTT.

V is TRBV4-1 and J is TRBJ2-3; 10 positions agree with TRBD2. CDR1 is MGHRA and CDR2 is YSYEKL in the germline V gene. The CDR3 is 17 residues long. J gave up 4 bases and V 0 bases, and 7 bases lay outside the gene matches. The CDR3 spells CASSQDRASGGADTQYF. DNA for the CDR3: TGCGCCAGCAGCCAAGATCGGGCTAGCGGGGGCGCAGATACGCAGTATTTT.

This rearrangement joins TRBV4-2 to TRBJ1-4, with a tentative D call TRBD1 (6 bases). Trimming took off 3 bases at V and 3 bases at J, with 17 bases between the two ends. The CDR3 totals 17 residues. The V gene's germline CDR1 is LGHNA and CDR2 YNFKEQ. The CDR3 protein is CASSHQGPVVPNEKLFF. In DNA, the CDR3 is TGTGCCAGCAGCCACCAGGGGCCGGTGGTACCTAATGAAAAACTGTTTTTT.

The rearrangement joins TRBV7-2 to TRBJ2-5; D remains unclear. Between the trimmed V and J ends, which lost 1 base and 0 bases, there was a span of 6 bases. CDR1 SGHTA and CDR2 FQGNSA come from the germline V gene. The CDR3 is made up of 14 amino acids. CDR3 residues: CASSLGVYQETQYF. The DNA for the CDR3 is TGTGCCAGCAGCTTAGGGGTGTACCAAGAGACCCAGTACTTC.

This chain uses TRBV5-1 with TRBJ1-3; the match to TRBD1 covers 7 bases. The CDR3 spans 16 residues. The germline gives CDR1 SGHRS, CDR2 YFSETQ. J lost 0 bases, V lost 4 bases, and 7 bases had no gene match. The CDR3: CASSTSSGGSGNTIYF. CDR3 DNA: TGCGCCAGCAGCACTTCTTCAGGGGGCTCTGGAAACACCATATATTTT.

The chain uses TRBV2 and TRBJ2-7; 9 bases align to TRBD1. CDR1 and CDR2 (germline): SNHLY, FYNNEI. This CDR3 has 14 amino acids. V lost 1 base and J lost 2; bases outside the gene matches: 0. In DNA form, the CDR3 reads TGTGCCAGCAGTGAAGGGGACAGGGCCTACGAGCAGTACTTC. This translates into CASSEGDRAYEQYF.

In DNA form, the CDR3 reads TGCGCCAGCAGCGTCCCCGGTGGCCAGGAGACCCAGTACTTC. Residues: CASSVPGGQETQYF. J is TRBJ2-5 and V is TRBV5-1, with no clear D. CDR1 SGHRS and CDR2 YFSETQ come from the germline V gene. The length of the CDR3 is 14 residues. Trimming shortened V by 4 bases and J by 5 bases, and 15 bases separated the two germline ends.

The chain is built from TRBV4-1 and TRBJ2-1; D might be TRBD2 (5 bases). V was cut by 4 bases and J by 1 base, with 17 bases left in between. The CDR3 loop spans 17 amino acids. Germline V CDR1 and CDR2: MGHRA, YSYEKL. Written as DNA, the CDR3 is TGCGCCAGCAGCCCCCCAGGAAGCGGAGCATCCTACAATGAGCAGTTCTTC. Its protein product is CASSPPGSGASYNEQFF.

The chain uses TRBV6-6 and TRBJ1-1; 8 positions agree with TRBD1. Germline values: CDR1 MNHNY, CDR2 SVGAGI (reference sequence). The V gene end was trimmed by 7 bases and the J gene end by 1 base; junction bases not matched to a gene: 2. CDR3 size: 13 residues. The CDR3 sequence is CASITGGNTEAFF. CDR3 nucleotides: TGTGCCAGCATCACAGGGGGGAACACTGAAGCTTTCTTT.

This chain's CDR3 is CASGRGAGGLYEQYF. DNA for the CDR3: TGCGCCAGCGGACGGGGAGCCGGAGGATTATACGAGCAGTACTTC. The V and J genes are TRBV5-1 and TRBJ2-7; possibly TRBD2 for D (5 bases). The CDR3 runs to 15 residues. The V and J ends lost 7 bases and 4 bases respectively, with 21 bases between them. Per the germline V gene, CDR1 is SGHRS and CDR2 is YFSETQ.

This clone was picked up one time. The chain is built from TRBV19 and TRBJ2-5; 7 nucleotides agree with TRBD1. CDR3 length: 14 amino acids. Germline loops: CDR1 LNHDA, CDR2 SQIVND (reference sequence). The J segment lost 3 bases and the V segment lost 6 bases, leaving 7 bases of the junction unmatched. The CDR3 spells CASRSRTGEETQYF. The CDR3 DNA reads TGTGCCAGTAGAAGTAGGACAGGAGAAGAGACCCAGTACTTC. The variable domain in full, with the rest retrieved from reference TRBV19 and TRBJ2-5, is DGGITQSPKYLFRKEGQNVTLSCEQNLNHDAMYWYRQDPGQGLRLIYYSQIVNDFQKGDIAEGYSVSREKKESFPLTVTSAQKNPTAFYLCASRSRTGEETQYFGPGTRLLVL.

The J gene is TRBJ1-1, the V gene TRBV18; possible D gene TRBD1, 6 bases. Trimming took 3 bases from V and 1 from J, leaving 9 bases between them. CDR3 size: 14 residues. The germline V gene encodes CDR1 KGHSH and CDR2 LQKENI. The CDR3 loop reads CASSPRQENTEAFF. CDR3 bases: TGTGCCAGCTCACCGCGACAGGAGAACACTGAAGCTTTCTTT.

This chain links TRBV10-3 with TRBJ2-3; 10 nucleotides line up with TRBD2. Germline V gene lookup returns CDR1 ENHRY and CDR2 SYGVKD. The CDR3 sequence is 14 residues long. J gave up 1 base and V 10 bases, and 5 bases lay outside the gene matches. The CDR3 DNA reads TGTGCCACCCGGACTAGCGGAGGCACAGATACGCAGTATTTT. Translated: CATRTSGGTDTQYF.

This clone was seen just once. The V and J genes are TRBV30 and TRBJ1-4; 8 positions agree with TRBD1. Germline V lookup: CDR1 GTSNPN, CDR2 SVGIG (reference sequence). There are 15 residues in the CDR3. The V and J ends lost 1 base and 0 bases, in that order; junction bases with no gene match: 1. CDR3 in amino acids: CAWSGGQATNEKLFF. In DNA, the CDR3 is TGTGCCTGGAGTGGGGGACAGGCAACTAATGAAAAACTGTTTTTT.

V and J are TRBV27 and TRBJ1-1; possibly TRBD1 for D (6 bases). CDR1 and CDR2 from the germline V gene are MNHEY and SMNVEV (reference sequence). This CDR3 has 13 amino acids. V was clipped by 5 bases and J by 5 bases, with 12 bases between them. CDR3 protein: CASSVQGRTEAFF. CDR3 nucleotides: TGTGCCAGCAGTGTACAGGGTCGGACTGAAGCTTTCTTT.

V and J are TRBV11-2 and TRBJ1-2; D is ambiguous. The CDR3 has 14 amino acids. Germline V lookup: CDR1 SGHAT, CDR2 FQNNGV. V gave up 1 base and J gave up 2 bases, with 8 bases separating them. CDR3 protein: CASSLGTVNYGYTF. CDR3 in DNA: TGTGCCAGCAGCTTAGGAACCGTAAACTATGGCTACACCTTC. Looking up the rest from reference TRBV11-2 and TRBJ1-2 gives the full variable domain: EAGVAQSPRYKIIEKRQSVAFWCNPISGHATLYWYQQILGQGPKLLIQFQNNGVVDDSQLPKDRFSAERLKGVDSTLKIQPAKLEDSAVYLCASSLGTVNYGYTFGSGTRLTVV.

This chain connects TRBV10-2 to TRBJ1-4; D is ambiguous. This CDR3 has 16 residues. Between the trimmed V and J ends, which lost 1 base and 2 bases, there was a span of 11 bases. CDR1 and CDR2 from the germline V gene are WSHSY and SAAADI. CDR3 nucleotide sequence: TGCGCCAGCAGTGAGTGGGTGGGTACGACTAATGAAAAACTGTTTTTT. It translates to CASSEWVGTTNEKLFF.